This TCR beta chain was sequenced in a study of patients and donors after allogeneic stem cell transplantation. TCRdb fed the RT-PCR reads into MiXCR, producing one record per CDR3 protein. The sample lists 800,000 to 1,000,000 distinct CDR3 sequences; more than 15% were seen once. This CDR3 comprises 15 residues. V was clipped by 6 bases and J by 2 bases, with 18 bases between them. Germline V gene data show CDR1 as DFQATT and CDR2 as SNEGSKA (reference sequence). The clonotype originates from a human donor who was either an allogeneic HSCT recipient or a stem cell or donor lymphocyte infusion donor (not recorded which). It is not recorded whose cells these are; they may come from a transplant donor. This chain links TRBV20-1 with TRBJ2-3, with D perhaps TRBD1 or TRBD2 (5 bases each). The source material was blood, either unsorted or a sorted T cell fraction (not recorded which). Here the CDR3 DNA reads TGCAGTGCGCCGGAACTAGGGGTCATCACAGATACGCAGTATTTT. This gives the protein CSAPELGVITDTQYF.